This T cell receptor (beta chain) was sequenced in a study of shared clonotypes between healthy human individuals. General observations from the study: Estimated clonotype richness was generally higher in naive than memory subsets. Unshared clonotypes carried lower generation probabilities than those common to all four donors.

When replicate PCRs were run on sorted subsets, they used approximately 0.2 ug DNA, about 30,000 T cell genomes. The repertoire was sequenced with immunoSEQ multiplex PCR; TCRdb's copy has only in-frame clones and lacks some. The sample records roughly 1.5 million clones, 95% to 99% being singletons. This clone was seen once. Antigen unknown. This TCR came from a young man in good health. The material sequenced was naive CD4+ T cells sorted from blood. Subset here: CD45RA+ positively selected.

The CDR3 reads CASSSLSHRDPYEQYF. CDR3 DNA sequence: TGTGCCAGCAGCTCCCTAAGCCACAGGGATCCCTACGAGCAGTACTTC. The rearrangement joins TRBV11-2 to TRBJ2-7, with D tentatively TRBD1 (6 bases). CDR1 and CDR2 from the germline V gene are SGHAT and FQNNGV. The V end lost 4 bases, the J end lost 2 bases, and 18 bases lay between the germline ends. The CDR3 is 16 residues long.